In its sample, the clone carrying this TCR beta chain was seen many times. Its antigen remains unidentified. Specified treatment: oral pan-JAK inhibitor, 5-10 mg twice daily. The data are from a study of CD8+ T cells in alopecia areata. Study-level information: Among treated patients, oral tofacitinib was administered at 5 to 10 mg twice daily. Tofacitinib ran 6 to 18 months, followed by 6 months off drug.

V was shortened by 3 bases and J by 9 bases, with 14 bases between the two germline ends. The CDR3 runs to 13 residues. Germline V CDR1 and CDR2: MDHEN, SYDVKM. Findings and caveats of the study: In scalp and blood during tofacitinib, many expanded lesional clones persisted.

RNA, once extracted, was reverse transcribed into cDNA for use as the sequencing template. Here immunoSEQ multiplex PCR was the method, and the copy in TCRdb shows in-frame clones only, minus some. The sample lists around 290,000 clones, over 45% occurring once. The input for sequencing was CD4+ T cells sorted from blood, taken at week 24, from a patient treated with tofacitinib. The chain carries TRBV28 and TRBJ1-2; the D gene is possibly TRBD1 (5 bases). The TCR sequence derives from a human donor with alopecia areata. DNA of the CDR3: TGTGCCAGCAGTTTGGGAGGGGATAGGAGCTACACCTTC. Protein sequence: CASSLGGDRSYTF.